These T cell receptor beta chains were read from a single sample in a study of CD8 T cells in ankylosing spondylitis. TCRdb re-analysed the 5' RACE reads in MiXCR, keeping a single row per CDR3 protein. The data show approximately 350,000 distinct CDR3 sequences, roughly 20% seen once. The sequenced sample consisted of blood, either unsorted or a sorted T cell fraction (not recorded which). The receptors shown here come from a male donor with ankylosing spondylitis or in good health (not recorded which). The CDR3 runs from the conserved cysteine through the conserved F or W. A D gene is named only where the DNA matches it firmly. Rows give clone size only sometimes, using once, few, many, or a class for an expanded clone.

clone_size	v_call	j_call	d_call	cdr3_aa	cdr3_nt
many	TRBV7-3	TRBJ2-7	-	CASSLGRGYMPAYNYEQYF	TGTGCCAGCAGCTTAGGTAGGGGGTACATGCCGGCCTACAACTACGAGCAGTACTTC
-	TRBV29-1	TRBJ2-1	-	CSVDSGSSYNEQFF	TGCAGCGTTGATAGTGGGAGCTCCTACAATGAGCAGTTCTTC
few	TRBV4-1	TRBJ1-6	-	CASSQVGGGSPLHF	TGCGCCAGCAGCCAAGTAGGGGGAGGTTCACCCCTCCACTTT
-	TRBV29-1	TRBJ2-2	TRBD2	CSVDTGLAGAGVFF	TGCAGCGTTGATACCGGACTAGCGGGAGCTGGGGTGTTTTTT
few	TRBV12-3/TRBV12-4	TRBJ1-5	-	CASSPGRVNSNQPQHF	TGTGCCAGCAGCCCGGGCCGCGTCAACAGCAATCAGCCCCAGCATTTT
few	TRBV16	TRBJ1-5	-	CASSPRPYQPQHF	TGTGCCAGCAGCCCCCGACCATATCAGCCCCAGCATTTT
few	TRBV29-1	TRBJ2-7	-	CSATGSLSHEQYF	TGCAGCGCTACAGGGTCCCTTTCCCACGAGCAGTACTTC
-	TRBV7-8	TRBJ2-1	-	CASSLEARSSYNEQFF	TGTGCCAGCAGCTTAGAGGCTCGGAGCTCCTACAATGAGCAGTTCTTC
few	TRBV11-2	TRBJ2-2	-	CASSLGFSGNTGELFF	TGTGCCAGCAGCTTGGGGTTTAGCGGAAACACCGGGGAGCTGTTTTTT
few	TRBV5-1	TRBJ2-1	TRBD2	CASSLSFGRTSDNEQFF	TGCGCCAGCAGCTTGTCGTTCGGTCGGACTAGCGACAATGAGCAGTTCTTC
-	TRBV19	TRBJ2-7	-	CASSGTLQSEYYEQYF	TGTGCCAGTTCCGGAACCTTACAGAGTGAATACTACGAGCAGTACTTC
-	TRBV7-6	TRBJ2-7	-	CASSLALDSYEQYF	TGTGCCAGCAGCTTAGCACTAGACTCCTACGAGCAGTACTTC
few	TRBV5-5	TRBJ2-2	-	CASSSAWSGELFF	TGTGCCAGCAGCTCCGCCTGGTCCGGGGAGCTGTTTTTT
few	TRBV27	TRBJ1-4	-	CASSFSTATNEKLFF	TGTGCCAGCAGTTTTTCCACTGCAACTAATGAAAAACTGTTTTTT
few	TRBV6-5	TRBJ2-1	-	CASSYGGTGEQFF	TGTGCCAGCAGTTACGGGGGGACGGGTGAGCAGTTCTTC
-	TRBV12-3/TRBV12-4	TRBJ2-2	TRBD2	CASSPWTSGEGGELFF	TGTGCCAGCAGTCCATGGACTAGCGGGGAGGGCGGGGAGCTGTTTTTT
-	TRBV7-9	TRBJ2-5	-	CASSPQGPVQETQYF	TGTGCCAGCAGCCCACAGGGCCCCGTCCAAGAGACCCAGTACTTC
-	TRBV28	TRBJ1-2	-	CASSFKGLYYGYTF	TGTGCCAGCAGTTTCAAGGGGCTGTACTATGGCTACACCTTC
few	TRBV12-3/TRBV12-4	TRBJ2-3	-	CANSFGLPPRDTQYF	TGTGCCAACAGTTTTGGACTTCCTCCCCGAGATACGCAGTATTTT
-	TRBV20-1	TRBJ2-1	TRBD2	CSAQGLAGVSSSYNEQFF	TGCAGTGCCCAAGGACTAGCGGGTGTTTCCAGCTCCTACAATGAGCAGTTCTTC
-	TRBV7-9	TRBJ2-3	TRBD2	CASSLSSGGETDTQYF	TGTGCCAGCAGCTTATCTAGCGGGGGGGAGACAGATACGCAGTATTTT
-	TRBV2	TRBJ2-1	-	CASESSSYNEQFF	TGTGCCAGCGAGAGTAGCTCCTACAATGAGCAGTTCTTC
-	TRBV2	TRBJ1-1	-	CASSDVGMNTEAFF	TGTGCCAGCAGTGACGTGGGCATGAACACTGAAGCTTTCTTT
-	TRBV20-1	TRBJ2-7	TRBD1	CSARDRGGTGAFSSYEQYF	TGCAGTGCTAGAGACCGGGGAGGGACAGGGGCCTTTTCTTCCTACGAGCAGTACTTC
-	TRBV9	TRBJ1-5	-	CASSPSGGDPQHF	TGTGCCAGCAGCCCCTCAGGCGGTGATCCCCAGCATTTT
-	TRBV5-1	TRBJ2-6	-	CASSGASGANVLTF	TGCGCCAGCAGCGGGGCCTCTGGGGCCAACGTCCTGACTTTC
-	TRBV5-5	TRBJ2-2	-	CASSLKTGFFGELFF	TGTGCCAGCAGCCTCAAAACAGGGTTTTTCGGGGAGCTGTTTTTT
few	TRBV7-9	TRBJ2-1	-	CASSERLVLGEQFF	TGTGCCAGCAGCGAAAGGCTAGTTCTTGGTGAGCAGTTCTTC
-	TRBV7-6	TRBJ2-1	-	CASGSFATDSYNEQFF	TGTGCCAGCGGGTCCTTTGCAACCGATTCCTACAATGAGCAGTTCTTC
-	TRBV28	TRBJ2-7	-	CASSLSGEVYEQYF	TGTGCCAGCAGTTTATCGGGGGAGGTCTACGAGCAGTACTTC